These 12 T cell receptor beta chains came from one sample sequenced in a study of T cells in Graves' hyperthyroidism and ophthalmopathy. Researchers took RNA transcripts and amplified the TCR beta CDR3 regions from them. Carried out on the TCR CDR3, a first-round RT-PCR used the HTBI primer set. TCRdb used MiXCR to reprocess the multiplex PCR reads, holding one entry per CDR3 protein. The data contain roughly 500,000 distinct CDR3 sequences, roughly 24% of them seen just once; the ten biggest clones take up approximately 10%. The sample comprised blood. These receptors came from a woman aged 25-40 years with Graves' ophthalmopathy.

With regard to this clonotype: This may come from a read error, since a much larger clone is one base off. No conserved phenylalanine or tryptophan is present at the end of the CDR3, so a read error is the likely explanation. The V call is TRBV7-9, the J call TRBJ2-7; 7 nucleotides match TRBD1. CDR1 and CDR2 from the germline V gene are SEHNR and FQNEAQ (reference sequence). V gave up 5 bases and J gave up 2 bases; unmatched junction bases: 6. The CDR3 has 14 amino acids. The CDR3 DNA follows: TGTGCCAGCAGCAGCACGGGACAGACCTACGAGCAGTACTTG. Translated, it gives CASSSTGQTYEQYL.

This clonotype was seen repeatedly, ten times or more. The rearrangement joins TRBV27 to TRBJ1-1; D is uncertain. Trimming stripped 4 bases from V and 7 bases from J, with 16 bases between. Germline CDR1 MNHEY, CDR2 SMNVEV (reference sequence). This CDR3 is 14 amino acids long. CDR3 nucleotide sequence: TGTGCCAGCAGTTCCCCCAGTTCTAAGGTTGAAGCTTTCTTT. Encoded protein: CASSSPSSKVEAFF.

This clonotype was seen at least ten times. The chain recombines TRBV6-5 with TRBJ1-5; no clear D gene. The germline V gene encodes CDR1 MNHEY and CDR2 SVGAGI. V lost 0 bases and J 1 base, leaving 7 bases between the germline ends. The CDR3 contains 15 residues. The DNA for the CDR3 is TGTGCCAGCAGTTACTCAGGCCCCAGCAATCAGCCCCAGCATTTT. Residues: CASSYSGPSNQPQHF.

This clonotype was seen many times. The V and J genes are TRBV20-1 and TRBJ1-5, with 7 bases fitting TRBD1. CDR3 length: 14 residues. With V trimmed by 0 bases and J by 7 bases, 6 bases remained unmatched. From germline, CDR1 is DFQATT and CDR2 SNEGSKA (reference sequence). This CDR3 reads CSARERRGQQPQHF. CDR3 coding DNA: TGCAGTGCTAGAGAACGTAGGGGGCAACAGCCCCAGCATTTT.

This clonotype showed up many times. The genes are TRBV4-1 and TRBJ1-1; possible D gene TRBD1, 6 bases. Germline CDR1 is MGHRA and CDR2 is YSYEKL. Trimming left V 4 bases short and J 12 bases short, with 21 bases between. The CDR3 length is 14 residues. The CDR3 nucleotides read TGCGCCAGCAGCCGCATCGGGGGCCGGGTAAATACTTTCTTT. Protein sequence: CASSRIGGRVNTFF.

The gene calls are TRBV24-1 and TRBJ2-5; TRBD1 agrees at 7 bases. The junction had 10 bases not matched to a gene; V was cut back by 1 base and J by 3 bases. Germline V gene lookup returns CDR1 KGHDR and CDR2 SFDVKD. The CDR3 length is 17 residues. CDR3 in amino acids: CATSDLTAGQDEETQYF. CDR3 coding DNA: TGTGCCACCAGTGATTTAACCGCCGGACAGGATGAAGAGACCCAGTACTTC.

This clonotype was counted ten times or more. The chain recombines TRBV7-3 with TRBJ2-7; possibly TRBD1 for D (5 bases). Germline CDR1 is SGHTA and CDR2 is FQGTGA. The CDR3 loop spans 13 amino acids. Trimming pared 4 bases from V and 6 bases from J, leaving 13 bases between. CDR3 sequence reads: CASSSQEKSEQYF. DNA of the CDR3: TGTGCCAGCAGCTCACAGGAAAAATCCGAGCAGTACTTC. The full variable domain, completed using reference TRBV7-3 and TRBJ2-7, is GAGVSQTPSNKVTEKGKYVELRCDPISGHTALYWYRQSLGQGPEFLIYFQGTGAADDSGLPNDRFFAVRPEGSVSTLKIQRTERGDSAVYLCASSSQEKSEQYFGPGTRLTVT.

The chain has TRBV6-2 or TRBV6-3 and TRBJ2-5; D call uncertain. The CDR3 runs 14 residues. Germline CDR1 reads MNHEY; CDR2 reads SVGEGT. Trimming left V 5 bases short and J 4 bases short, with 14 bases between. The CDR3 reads CASSPPEQRETQYF. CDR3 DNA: TGTGCCAGCAGTCCCCCGGAGCAGCGAGAGACCCAGTACTTC.

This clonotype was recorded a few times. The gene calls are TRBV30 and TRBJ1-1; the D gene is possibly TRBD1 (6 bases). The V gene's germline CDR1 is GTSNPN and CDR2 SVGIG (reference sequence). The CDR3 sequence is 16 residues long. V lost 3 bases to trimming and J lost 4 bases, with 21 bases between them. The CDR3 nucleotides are TGTGCCTGGAGGGTGGTTTCGGGGGCGGGCGGCACTGAAGCTTTCTTT. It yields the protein CAWRVVSGAGGTEAFF.

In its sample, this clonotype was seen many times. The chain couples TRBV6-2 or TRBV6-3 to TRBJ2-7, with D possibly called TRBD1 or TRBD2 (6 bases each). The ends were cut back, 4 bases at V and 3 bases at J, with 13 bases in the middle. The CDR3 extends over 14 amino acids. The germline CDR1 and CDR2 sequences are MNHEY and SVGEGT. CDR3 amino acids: CASSSWKGGYEQYF. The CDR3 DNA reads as TGTGCCAGCAGTTCTTGGAAGGGGGGCTACGAGCAGTACTTC.

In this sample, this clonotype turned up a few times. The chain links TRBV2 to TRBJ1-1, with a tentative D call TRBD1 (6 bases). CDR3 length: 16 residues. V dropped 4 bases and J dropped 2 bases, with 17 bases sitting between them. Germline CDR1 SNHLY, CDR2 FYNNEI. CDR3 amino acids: CASSVSPGVDNTEAFF. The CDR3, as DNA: TGTGCCAGCAGTGTTTCCCCAGGGGTAGATAACACTGAAGCTTTCTTT.

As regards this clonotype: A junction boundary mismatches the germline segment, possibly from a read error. The CDR3 reads CASSEPGMNTGDLFF. Here the CDR3 DNA reads TGTGCCAGCAGTGAGCCGGGAATGAACACCGGGGATCTGTTTTTT. This chain links TRBV6-1 with TRBJ2-2; possibly TRBD2 for D (5 bases). Germline V CDR1 and CDR2: MNHNS, SASEGT. This CDR3 spans 15 amino acids.